Presented here are 26 T cell receptor beta chains from one specimen sequenced in a study of blood T cell repertoires in COVID-19. TCRdb's table, derived via immunoSEQ multiplex PCR, lists solely in-frame clones and lacks some. The sample shows just over 85,000 clones, roughly 87% of them seen only once. The sequenced sample was peripheral blood. The receptors here all came from a man aged 50-60 years with acute or convalescent COVID-19.

The rearrangement links TRBV3-1 (or the pseudogene TRBV3-2) to TRBJ1-2; no reliable D call. V was shortened by 4 bases and J by 4 bases, with 16 bases between the two germline ends. Per germline, CDR1 LGHDT and CDR2 YNNKEL (reference sequence). This CDR3 is 15 amino acids long. The CDR3 DNA sequence: TGTGCCAGCAGCCCACGCGCGGGATCGGGCTATGGCTACACCTTC. Residues: CASSPRAGSGYGYTF.

This chain uses TRBV27 with TRBJ1-1; 7 bases are shared with TRBD1. CDR1 MNHEY and CDR2 SMNVEV come from the germline V gene (reference sequence). The trim removed 5 bases at V and 11 bases at J, leaving 14 bases unmatched. The CDR3 is 14 residues long. The CDR3 here is CASSPTQRGRRAFF. The CDR3 nucleotides are TGTGCCAGCAGTCCGACACAAAGGGGGCGCCGGGCTTTCTTT.

The chain uses TRBV10-2 and TRBJ2-3; 7 positions match TRBD1. The junction had 7 bases not matched to a gene; V was cut back by 6 bases and J by 4 bases. Looked up from germline, CDR1 is WSHSY and CDR2 is SAAADI. This CDR3 is built from 14 residues. CDR3 sequence reads: CASRDRMFADTQYF. DNA of the CDR3: TGCGCCAGCAGGGACAGGATGTTCGCAGATACGCAGTATTTT.

The rearrangement joins TRBV14 to TRBJ1-5, with 7 bases fitting TRBD1. Trimming took 4 bases from V and 0 from J; bases not matched to a gene: 6. The CDR3 totals 16 residues. The germline gives CDR1 SGHDN, CDR2 FVKESK. The CDR3 protein is CASSLGGSHSNQPQHF. For the CDR3, the DNA is TGTGCCAGCAGCCTAGGGGGCAGCCATAGCAATCAGCCCCAGCATTTT.

The gene calls are TRBV27 and TRBJ2-3, with D maybe TRBD1 (5 bases). Germline CDR1 MNHEY, CDR2 SMNVEV (reference sequence). V gave up 6 bases and J gave up 0 bases, with 13 bases separating them. This CDR3 region has 15 residues. The CDR3 region is CASRPVAGSTDTQYF. The CDR3 DNA reads TGTGCCAGCAGACCAGTGGCAGGGAGCACAGATACGCAGTATTTT.

This chain joins TRBV29-1 and TRBJ2-1, with 11 positions matching TRBD2. V lost 4 bases to trimming and J lost 3 bases; unmatched junction nucleotides: 8. Germline values: CDR1 SQVTM, CDR2 ANQGSEA. CDR3 length: 16 residues. CDR3 in amino acids: CSVVGSGGGVYNEQFF. The CDR3 coding sequence is TGCAGCGTTGTAGGTAGCGGGGGGGGAGTCTACAATGAGCAGTTCTTC.

The rearrangement uses TRBV4-2 and TRBJ2-2; TRBD1 is a possible D gene (6 bases). CDR3 length: 16 residues. From germline, CDR1 is LGHNA and CDR2 YNFKEQ. V shed 4 bases and J shed 1 base, with 13 bases lying between them. CDR3 in DNA: TGTGCCAGCAGCCCCCAGCACAGGGTGAACACCGGGGAGCTGTTTTTT. The encoded protein is CASSPQHRVNTGELFF.

This clone was observed once. The genes are TRBV5-1 and TRBJ1-3; maybe TRBD1 (6 bases). CDR1 SGHRS and CDR2 YFSETQ come from the germline V gene. The length of the CDR3 is 14 residues. Trimming shortened V by 2 bases and J by 3 bases, and 9 bases separated the two germline ends. CDR3 bases: TGCGCCAGCAGCTTTGGACAGTTTGGAAACACCATATATTTT. It specifies CASSFGQFGNTIYF. The whole variable domain, remainder taken from reference TRBV5-1 and TRBJ1-3, is KAGVTQTPRYLIKTRGQQVTLSCSPISGHRSVSWYQQTPGQGLQFLFEYFSETQRNKGNFPGRFSGRQFSNSRSEMNVSTLELGDSALYLCASSFGQFGNTIYFGEGSWLTVV.

The chain combines TRBV28 with TRBJ2-1, with 11 bases that match TRBD1. Germline CDR1 MDHEN, CDR2 SYDVKM. V was clipped by 0 bases and J by 6 bases; unmatched bases: 1. The CDR3 runs 15 residues. DNA of the CDR3: TGTGCCAGCAGTTTATGGGGGACAGGGGGCAATGAGCAGTTCTTC. Translating it yields CASSLWGTGGNEQFF.

J is TRBJ1-2 and V is TRBV5-6; D is possibly TRBD1 (5 bases). Deletions cut 0 bases from V and 8 bases from J, with 8 bases between. The length of the CDR3 is 12 residues. Germline CDR1 SGHDT, CDR2 YYEEEE. CDR3 residues: CASSLGQGGYTF. The CDR3, as DNA: TGTGCCAGCAGCTTGGGCCAGGGAGGCTACACCTTC. Supplemented by reference TRBV5-6 and TRBJ1-2, the full variable domain reads DAGVTQSPTHLIKTRGQQVTLRCSPKSGHDTVSWYQQALGQGPQFIFQYYEEEERQRGNFPDRFSGHQFPNYSSELNVNALLLGDSALYLCASSLGQGGYTFGSGTRLTVV.

The V and J genes are TRBV5-4 and TRBJ1-5, with D perhaps TRBD1 (6 bases). V was trimmed by 4 bases and J by 3 bases, leaving 17 bases between them. CDR3 length equals 16 residues. Germline CDR1 and CDR2: SGHNT and YYREEE (reference sequence). CDR3 DNA sequence: TGTGCCAGCAGCCCCGGCCCGGGGGGACACAATCAGCCCCAGCATTTT. Its translation: CASSPGPGGHNQPQHF.

The rearrangement uses TRBV4-1 and TRBJ2-2; possibly TRBD2 for D (5 bases). The CDR3 totals 16 residues. With 0 bases removed from V and 1 base from J, the gap between germline ends came to 9 bases. Germline lookup yields CDR1 MGHRA and CDR2 YSYEKL. CDR3 loop: CASSQDYGRNTGELFF. CDR3 DNA: TGCGCCAGCAGCCAAGACTATGGGAGGAACACCGGGGAGCTGTTTTTT.

The gene calls are TRBV5-1 and TRBJ2-2; D perhaps matches TRBD1 (6 bases). The CDR3 has 14 amino acids. V shed 7 bases and J shed 0 bases, with 10 bases lying between them. CDR1 and CDR2 from the germline V gene are SGHRS and YFSETQ. The CDR3 loop reads CASGDTPNTGELFF. The DNA for the CDR3 is TGCGCCAGCGGGGACACGCCGAACACCGGGGAGCTGTTTTTT.

This chain connects TRBV28 to TRBJ2-2; 13 bases are shared with TRBD2. This CDR3 comprises 18 residues. V gave up 6 bases and J gave up 4 bases; unmatched junction bases: 11. The V gene's germline CDR1 is MDHEN and CDR2 SYDVKM. The CDR3 here is CASSPILAGGPGTGELFF. The CDR3 coding sequence is TGTGCCAGCAGCCCCATACTAGCGGGGGGGCCTGGCACCGGGGAGCTGTTTTTT.

This clone was detected once. The J gene is TRBJ2-1, the V gene TRBV11-3; 10 bases fit TRBD1. Germline V gene lookup returns CDR1 SGHNT and CDR2 YENEEA. The J segment lost 7 bases and the V segment lost 1 base, leaving 4 bases of the junction unmatched. The CDR3 has 15 amino acids. CDR3 in amino acids: CASSLGQGAGNEQFF. Written as DNA, the CDR3 is TGTGCCAGCAGCTTAGGACAGGGGGCGGGTAATGAGCAGTTCTTC.

A few counts support this clone. The chain combines TRBV25-1 with TRBJ1-4; 7 nucleotides align to TRBD1. This CDR3 region has 15 residues. The germline CDR1 and CDR2 sequences are MGHDK and SYGVNS. With V trimmed by 3 bases and J by 5 bases, 6 bases remained unmatched. For the CDR3, the DNA is TGTGCCAGCAGTGATAGGAGGGGGCTAAATGAAAAACTGTTTTTT. Translating gives CASSDRRGLNEKLFF.

A word on this clone: In the same sample, other DNA sequences code for this CDR3. The CDR3 sequence: CASSSQGAGNTIYF. As DNA, the CDR3 is TGTGCCAGCAGCAGTCAGGGGGCTGGAAACACCATATATTTT. The chain employs TRBV5-4 and TRBJ1-3; 7 nucleotides line up with TRBD1. Germline CDR1 SGHNT, CDR2 YYREEE (reference sequence). Losses at the gene ends were 4 bases for V and 2 bases for J; bases not matched to a gene: 3. CDR3 size: 14 residues. Full variable domain (remainder filled in from reference TRBV5-4 and TRBJ1-3): ETGVTQSPTHLIKTRGQQVTLRCSSQSGHNTVSWYQQALGQGPQFIFQYYREEENGRGNFPPRFSGLQFPNYSSELNVNALELDDSALYLCASSSQGAGNTIYFGEGSWLTVV.

This sequence joins TRBV6-5 and TRBJ1-2; D not certain. V was shortened by 7 bases and J by 2 bases, with 17 bases between the two germline ends. The CDR3 has 15 amino acids. Germline CDR1 reads MNHEY; CDR2 reads SVGAGI. CDR3: CASTIDTLLNYGYTF. CDR3 DNA sequence: TGTGCCAGCACGATAGATACCCTCTTAAACTATGGCTACACCTTC.

This clone is a singleton in its sample. The chain uses TRBV30 and TRBJ1-2, with 7 bases that match TRBD1. The CDR3 consists of 12 residues. Losses at the gene ends were 6 bases for V and 7 bases for J; bases not matched to a gene: 8. CDR1 GTSNPN and CDR2 SVGIG come from the germline V gene (reference sequence). In DNA, the CDR3 is TGTGCCTGTTCTGACAGGGTGAGTGGCTACACCTTC. Amino acids: CACSDRVSGYTF.

In this sample, this clone turned up once. This chain joins TRBV29-1 and TRBJ2-2; D remains ambiguous. V was clipped by 3 bases and J by 2 bases, with 7 bases between them. CDR1 is SQVTM and CDR2 is ANQGSEA in the germline V gene. This CDR3 spans 13 amino acids. In DNA form, the CDR3 reads TGCAGCGTTGACCACATTAACACCGGGGAGCTGTTTTTT. Translating gives CSVDHINTGELFF.

V is TRBV19 and J is TRBJ1-4; a weak D match, TRBD1 (5 bases). This CDR3 contains 14 residues. Trimming stripped 0 bases from V and 8 bases from J, with 10 bases between. Germline CDR1 is LNHDA and CDR2 is SQIVND (reference sequence). CDR3 nucleotides: TGTGCCAGTAGTATAGAAGGGGTTCGGGAAAAACTGTTTTTT. Its protein product is CASSIEGVREKLFF.

The chain employs TRBV28 and TRBJ1-5; possible D gene TRBD1, 5 bases. V lost 3 bases and J 6 bases, leaving 15 bases between the germline ends. Germline V gives CDR1 MDHEN, CDR2 SYDVKM. The CDR3 has 15 residues. CDR3 DNA: TGTGCCAGCAGTTTCCCCGGGGCGGGGGGTCAGCCCCAGCATTTT. Translating gives CASSFPGAGGQPQHF. Together with reference TRBV28 and TRBJ1-5, the CDR3 gives the full variable domain: DVKVTQSSRYLVKRTGEKVFLECVQDMDHENMFWYRQDPGLGLRLIYFSYDVKMKEKGDIPEGYSVSREKKERFSLILESASTNQTSMYLCASSFPGAGGQPQHFGDGTRLSIL.

This clone was observed a handful of times. This sequence joins TRBV19 and TRBJ1-6; D is uncertain. This CDR3 spans 12 amino acids. Trimming pared 5 bases from V and 12 bases from J, leaving 11 bases between. Germline V lookup: CDR1 LNHDA, CDR2 SQIVND (reference sequence). The CDR3 DNA is TGTGCCAGTAGTTTCCAGTCCGAACCCCTCCACTTT. It specifies CASSFQSEPLHF.

V and J are TRBV6-1 and TRBJ2-5; 8 positions match TRBD2. The CDR3 sequence is 14 residues long. V was clipped by 1 base and J by 4 bases; unmatched bases: 2. From germline, CDR1 is MNHNS and CDR2 SASEGT. The CDR3, as DNA: TGTGCCAGCAGTGAAGTCGGGGGGGGAGAGACCCAGTACTTC. As protein: CASSEVGGGETQYF.

The chain joins TRBV5-1 to TRBJ1-2; unclear D gene. CDR1 SGHRS and CDR2 YFSETQ come from the germline V gene. This CDR3 is built from 13 residues. Deletions cut 0 bases from V and 8 bases from J, with 11 bases between. The CDR3 sequence: CASSLERGGGYTF. CDR3 DNA: TGCGCCAGCAGCTTGGAGCGGGGAGGCGGCTACACCTTC.

The V and J genes are TRBV3-1 (or the pseudogene TRBV3-2) and TRBJ1-3, with D uncertain. Germline CDR1 and CDR2: LGHDT and YNNKEL (reference sequence). The V and J ends lost 0 bases and 5 bases respectively, with 8 bases between them. CDR3 length equals 14 residues. The DNA of the CDR3 is TGTGCCAGCAGCCAAGAAAGCGGAAGAAACACCATATATTTT. Translated, it gives CASSQESGRNTIYF.